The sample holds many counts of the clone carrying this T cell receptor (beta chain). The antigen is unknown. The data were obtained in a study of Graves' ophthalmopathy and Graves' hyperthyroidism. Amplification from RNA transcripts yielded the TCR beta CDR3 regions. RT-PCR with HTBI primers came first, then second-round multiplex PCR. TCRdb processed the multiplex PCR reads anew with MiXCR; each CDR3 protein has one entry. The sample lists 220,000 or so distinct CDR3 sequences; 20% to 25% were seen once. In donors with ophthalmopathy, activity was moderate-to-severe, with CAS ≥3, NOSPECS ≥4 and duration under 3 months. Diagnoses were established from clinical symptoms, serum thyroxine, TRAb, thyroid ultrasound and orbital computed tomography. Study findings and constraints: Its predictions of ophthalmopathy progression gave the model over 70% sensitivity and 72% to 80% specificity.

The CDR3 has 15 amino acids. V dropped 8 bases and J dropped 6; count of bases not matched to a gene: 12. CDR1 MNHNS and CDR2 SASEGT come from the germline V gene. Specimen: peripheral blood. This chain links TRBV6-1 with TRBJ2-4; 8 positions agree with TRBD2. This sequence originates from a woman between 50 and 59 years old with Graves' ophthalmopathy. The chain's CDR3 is CASRSTSEIVNIQYF. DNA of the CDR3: TGTGCCAGCCGATCGACTAGCGAGATCGTAAACATTCAGTACTTC.